What follows are 23 T cell receptor beta chains derived from one specimen sequenced in a study of monozygotic twins with inflammatory bowel disease. TCRdb derives one entry per CDR3 protein from the 5' RACE reads, leaving out DNA. This sample contains about 110,000 distinct CDR3 sequences. Source material: blood. These TCRs come from a human donor with ulcerative colitis or Crohn's disease, or a healthy co-twin of an affected twin (not recorded which).

The gene calls are TRBV6-1 and TRBJ1-1; TCRdb's D gene call, TRBD1, goes unchecked for lack of DNA. Germline-derived CDR1 and CDR2 are MNHNS and SASEGT. The CDR3 runs 15 residues. This CDR3 is CASSKRGILRTEAFF.

This chain links TRBV20-1 with TRBJ2-1. The length of the CDR3 is 16 residues. Germline lookup yields CDR1 DFQATT and CDR2 SNEGSKA (reference sequence). The CDR3: CSARDRIRGSYNEQFF.

The chain joins TRBV7-9 to TRBJ1-2; lacking DNA, the TRBD1 call made by TCRdb goes unchecked. CDR3 length: 14 amino acids. Germline V gene lookup returns CDR1 SEHNR and CDR2 FQNEAQ (reference sequence). The CDR3 sequence is CASSHPDGVYGYTF.

The chain is built from TRBV4-1 and TRBJ1-6. CDR3 length: 15 amino acids. Per the germline V gene, CDR1 is MGHRA and CDR2 is YSYEKL. CDR3 loop: CASSQGVGNNSPLHF.

This rearrangement joins TRBV20-1 to TRBJ1-1. CDR1 DFQATT and CDR2 SNEGSKA come from the germline V gene (reference sequence). The CDR3 totals 13 residues. The CDR3 here is CSALTTTNTEAFF.

The rearrangement uses TRBV9 and TRBJ2-6; TCRdb's assignment of TRBD1 cannot be checked, as there is no DNA. Germline V gene sequence: CDR1 SGDLS, CDR2 YYNGEE. This CDR3 has 18 amino acids. This chain's CDR3 is CASSVRGDASSGANVLTF.

V is TRBV12-3 or TRBV12-4 and J is TRBJ2-1; with no DNA, the TCRdb D assignment of TRBD2 cannot be verified. This CDR3 contains 15 residues. The CDR3 sequence: CASSLRAGERNEQFF.

V is TRBV24-1 and J is TRBJ2-1; TCRdb gives TRBD1 as the D gene, but with no DNA this cannot be confirmed. Germline CDR1 reads KGHDR; CDR2 reads SFDVKD. The CDR3 spans 15 residues. The chain's CDR3 is CATSDPRDRVDEQFF.

The chain recombines TRBV3-1 with TRBJ1-1. The germline gives CDR1 LGHDT, CDR2 YNNKEL (reference sequence). There are 13 residues in the CDR3. Here the CDR3 reads CASSQDGNIEAFF.

The chain combines TRBV24-1 with TRBJ1-5; TCRdb selects TRBD1, and the lack of DNA leaves this call unchecked. Germline V gives CDR1 KGHDR, CDR2 SFDVKD. The CDR3 runs 14 residues. This chain's CDR3 is CATSAGTSQWPQHF.

The chain carries TRBV27 and TRBJ1-5; TCRdb picks TRBD1, but there is no DNA to check that call. The CDR3 covers 15 residues. Germline V CDR1 and CDR2: MNHEY, SMNVEV (reference sequence). The CDR3 loop is CASKEEGAGSQPQHF.

CDR3 in amino acids: CASSYPRGSTDTQYF. This chain joins TRBV6-5 and TRBJ2-3; there is no DNA to check the TCRdb D call of TRBD1. This CDR3 is 15 amino acids long. Germline-derived CDR1 and CDR2 are MNHEY and SVGAGI.

J is TRBJ1-1 and V is TRBV28. This CDR3 spans 15 amino acids. Germline CDR1 is MDHEN and CDR2 is SYDVKM. The CDR3 protein is CASSPTHEVNTEAFF.

The chain employs TRBV27 and TRBJ2-7; the TRBD2 assignment by TCRdb is unverifiable without DNA. Germline CDR1 MNHEY, CDR2 SMNVEV (reference sequence). This CDR3 region has 14 residues. This CDR3 is CASSIGLAGVEQYF.

This CDR3 is CASSLGQGSMNTEAFF. The chain has TRBV5-1 and TRBJ1-1. The germline CDR1 and CDR2 sequences are SGHRS and YFSETQ. The CDR3 consists of 16 residues.

The J gene is TRBJ1-5, the V gene TRBV5-5; without DNA, the TCRdb call of TRBD1 cannot be checked. Germline CDR1 and CDR2: SGHKS and YYEKEE (reference sequence). The CDR3 sequence is 16 residues long. The CDR3 loop is CASSIGTGLKGQPQHF.

V gene TRBV28 combines with J gene TRBJ2-2; without DNA, the TCRdb call of TRBD1 cannot be checked. Germline CDR1 is MDHEN and CDR2 is SYDVKM. This CDR3 is 15 amino acids long. Here the CDR3 reads CASSLETGLPGELFF.

The chain has TRBV7-2 and TRBJ2-5; the TRBD1 assignment by TCRdb is unverifiable without DNA. The germline CDR1 and CDR2 sequences are SGHTA and FQGNSA. This CDR3 contains 14 residues. The CDR3 protein is CASSLVGAQETQYF.

The gene calls are TRBV12-3 or TRBV12-4 and TRBJ2-3; TCRdb gives TRBD2 as the D gene, but with no DNA this cannot be confirmed. This CDR3 region has 17 residues. The CDR3 loop is CASSLASSGGVTDTQYF.

This chain links TRBV12-3 or TRBV12-4 with TRBJ2-5. The CDR3 totals 12 residues. CDR3: CASSSLGETQYF.

The chain has TRBV9 and TRBJ2-5; the D gene TCRdb calls, TRBD2, cannot be checked with no DNA. Germline lookup yields CDR1 SGDLS and CDR2 YYNGEE. The CDR3 runs 12 residues. The CDR3 reads CASSVEGSTQYF.

V is TRBV11-1 and J is TRBJ2-1; the D call of TRBD1 rests on TCRdb alone, since no DNA is present to check it. Germline-derived CDR1 and CDR2 are SGHAT and FQDESV (reference sequence). CDR3 length: 14 residues. CDR3 residues: CASSLAQQDNEQFF.

The chain combines TRBV5-4 with TRBJ2-2. The V gene's germline CDR1 is SGHNT and CDR2 YYREEE (reference sequence). This CDR3 is 14 amino acids long. The CDR3: CASRPLRNTGELFF.